What follows are 26 T cell receptor beta chains derived from one specimen sequenced in a study of blood T cell repertoires in COVID-19. Assay: immunoSEQ multiplex PCR; the TCRdb copy retains only in-frame clones and omits some. The data show 210,000 or so clones, less than 90% seen once. Sequencing input: PBMCs or T cells enriched from blood (not recorded which). The origin of the receptors is a woman between 45 and 65 years old in a cohort exposed to, infected with or recovered from COVID-19 (not recorded which).

This clone turned up a few times. The CDR3 region is CASSYGTGDYEQYF. In DNA, the CDR3 is TGTGCCAGCAGTTATGGAACAGGGGACTACGAGCAGTACTTC. V usage is TRBV6-2 or TRBV6-3 and J usage is TRBJ2-7, with 7 nucleotides matching TRBD1. Per the germline V gene, CDR1 is MNHEY and CDR2 is SVGEGT. V lost 3 bases and J lost 3; bases outside the gene matches: 5. This CDR3 has 14 residues.

The V and J genes are TRBV3-1 (or the pseudogene TRBV3-2) and TRBJ1-2, with no clear D. Trimming left V 4 bases short and J 3 bases short, with 15 bases between. CDR1 LGHDT and CDR2 YNNKEL come from the germline V gene (reference sequence). The CDR3 sequence is 15 residues long. The CDR3 loop reads CASSPGPYAHYGYTF. The DNA for the CDR3 is TGTGCCAGCAGCCCTGGCCCTTATGCTCACTATGGCTACACCTTC.

This clone was recorded a few times. The rearrangement links TRBV19 to TRBJ2-5, with TRBD1 matching 8 bases. The CDR3 is 14 residues long. Germline CDR1 reads LNHDA; CDR2 reads SQIVND (reference sequence). The V and J ends lost 4 bases and 5 bases, in that order; junction bases with no gene match: 6. The DNA of the CDR3 is TGTGCCAGTAGTACGTCAGGGGGCGGGGAGACCCAGTACTTC. Translated, it gives CASSTSGGGETQYF.

This clone showed up just a few times. The chain uses TRBV18 and TRBJ2-3; 9 bases fit TRBD1. J gave up 0 bases and V 3 bases, and 1 base lay outside the gene matches. CDR1 and CDR2 from the germline V gene are KGHSH and LQKENI. The CDR3 extends over 15 amino acids. CDR3 residues: CASSPTGGSTDTQYF. CDR3 coding DNA: TGTGCCAGCTCACCGACAGGGGGAAGCACAGATACGCAGTATTTT. Drawing the rest from reference TRBV18 and TRBJ2-3, the complete variable domain is NAGVMQNPRHLVRRRGQEARLRCSPMKGHSHVYWYRQLPEEGLKFMVYLQKENIIDESGMPKERFSAEFPKEGPSILRIQQVVRGDSAAYFCASSPTGGSTDTQYFGPGTRLTVL.

This chain uses TRBV27 with TRBJ1-2; 11 nucleotides align to TRBD1. The CDR3 runs 15 residues. V was pared by 5 bases and J by 4 bases, with 6 bases of the junction left unmatched. Germline loops: CDR1 MNHEY, CDR2 SMNVEV (reference sequence). The CDR3 coding sequence is TGTGCCAGCAGTAGCCGGGACAGGGGGATCTATGGCTACACCTTC. The encoded protein is CASSSRDRGIYGYTF.

The V gene is TRBV4-1, the J gene TRBJ2-1; 8 bases match TRBD2. CDR3 length: 15 residues. The J segment lost 8 bases and the V segment lost 1 base, leaving 7 bases of the junction unmatched. Germline CDR1 MGHRA, CDR2 YSYEKL. The CDR3 nucleotides read TGCGCCAGCAGCCAAGTTAGCGGGACAATGGATGAGCAGTTCTTC. As protein: CASSQVSGTMDEQFF.

The chain links TRBV6-2 or TRBV6-3 to TRBJ2-7; 8 bases line up with TRBD1. The CDR3 has 17 residues. Trimming removed 0 bases from V and 4 bases from J; junction bases left unmatched: 11. The germline CDR1 and CDR2 sequences are MNHEY and SVGEGT. CDR3 DNA sequence: TGTGCCAGCAGTTACTCGCTATCCGAGACAGGGGCTTACGAGCAGTACTTC. Protein: CASSYSLSETGAYEQYF.

The chain couples TRBV2 to TRBJ2-3; D might be TRBD2 (6 bases). CDR3 length equals 15 residues. V lost 8 bases and J 0 bases, leaving 15 bases between the germline ends. CDR1 and CDR2 from the germline V gene are SNHLY and FYNNEI. The CDR3 DNA reads as TGTGCCAGCCCCGGGGCGGGGTCTAGCACAGATACGCAGTATTTT. Amino acids: CASPGAGSSTDTQYF. The variable domain in full, completed from reference TRBV2 and TRBJ2-3, reads EPEVTQTPSHQVTQMGQEVILRCVPISNHLYFYWYRQILGQKVEFLVSFYNNEISEKSEIFDDQFSVERPDGSNFTLKIRSTKLEDSAMYFCASPGAGSSTDTQYFGPGTRLTVL.

This chain links TRBV6-5 with TRBJ1-2, with TRBD1 as a possible D gene (5 bases). CDR3 length equals 13 residues. Germline CDR1 is MNHEY and CDR2 is SVGAGI. Between the trimmed V and J ends, which lost 2 bases and 6 bases, there was a span of 10 bases. The CDR3 region is CASSYAGDHGYTF. In DNA, the CDR3 is TGTGCCAGCAGTTACGCGGGGGACCATGGCTACACCTTC.

The chain joins TRBV12-5 to TRBJ1-5; tentatively, D is TRBD1 (5 bases). The ends were cut back, 4 bases at V and 5 bases at J, with 9 bases in the middle. The CDR3 covers 13 residues. The germline V gene encodes CDR1 LGHNT and CDR2 FRNRAP. CDR3 DNA sequence: TGTGCTAGTGGTTGGGGGGACGATCAGCCCCAGCATTTT. Its protein is CASGWGDDQPQHF.

J is TRBJ1-3 and V is TRBV7-2; 12 bases are a match to TRBD1. The CDR3 has 16 amino acids. Trimming at V came to 4 bases and at J to 3 bases, leaving 4 bases not matched to a gene. Germline CDR1 reads SGHTA; CDR2 reads FQGNSA. CDR3 nucleotides: TGTGCCAGCAGCTCTGGGACAGGGGGCGTTGGAAACACCATATATTTT. Its protein product is CASSSGTGGVGNTIYF.

The chain combines TRBV7-8 with TRBJ2-2; no definite D call. Trimming cost V 0 bases and J 0 bases, with 8 bases left between them. The CDR3 sequence is 16 residues long. Per germline, CDR1 SGHVS and CDR2 FQNEAQ. The CDR3, as DNA: TGTGCCAGCAGCTTAGCTCTGGCTCCGAACACCGGGGAGCTGTTTTTT. This sequence encodes CASSLALAPNTGELFF.

This clone was found once. This sequence joins TRBV12-5 and TRBJ2-1, with TRBD1 identical over 11 bases. CDR1 LGHNT and CDR2 FRNRAP come from the germline V gene. Trimming cost V 5 bases and J 9 bases; bases outside gene matches: 3. The CDR3 spans 13 residues. In DNA, the CDR3 is TGTGCTAGTGGTAGGGGGACAGGGGGTGAGCAGTTCTTC. Its protein is CASGRGTGGEQFF.

This rearrangement joins TRBV4-3 to TRBJ1-6, with D uncertain. With 1 base removed from V and 10 bases from J, the gap between germline ends came to 5 bases. The CDR3 totals 12 residues. CDR1 and CDR2 (germline): LGHNA, YSLEER. CDR3 in amino acids: CASSQGHSPLHF. CDR3 coding DNA: TGCGCCAGCAGCCAAGGGCACTCACCCCTCCACTTT.

The chain has TRBV19 and TRBJ1-5; a weak D match, TRBD1 (6 bases). V was shortened by 3 bases and J by 1 base, with 13 bases between the two germline ends. The CDR3 totals 16 residues. The germline gives CDR1 LNHDA, CDR2 SQIVND (reference sequence). Written as DNA, the CDR3 is TGTGCCAGTAGTATGGGGGGGGCGGTGAGCAATCAGCCCCAGCATTTT. Protein product: CASSMGGAVSNQPQHF.

The chain recombines TRBV19 with TRBJ2-3, with 8 bases matching TRBD1. The length of the CDR3 is 13 residues. Trimming at V came to 7 bases and at J to 5 bases, leaving 5 bases not matched to a gene. Germline V lookup: CDR1 LNHDA, CDR2 SQIVND (reference sequence). The CDR3 DNA sequence: TGTGCCAGTACCCACAGGGGGAGAGATACGCAGTATTTT. This gives the protein CASTHRGRDTQYF.

This chain links TRBV30 with TRBJ2-7, with 7 bases matching TRBD1. The germline gives CDR1 GTSNPN, CDR2 SVGIG (reference sequence). Trimming took 0 bases from V and 4 from J; bases not matched to a gene: 6. The CDR3 spans 14 residues. Written as DNA, the CDR3 is TGTGCCTGGAGTGTTGGGCAGGGGGTTTACGAGCAGTACTTC. This translates into CAWSVGQGVYEQYF.

The J gene is TRBJ2-7, the V gene TRBV10-1; D may be TRBD2 (5 bases). Germline-derived CDR1 and CDR2 are WNHNN and SYGVQD (reference sequence). With 8 bases removed from V and 6 bases from J, the gap between germline ends came to 20 bases. CDR3 length equals 14 residues. As DNA, the CDR3 is TGCGCCAGCCCCCTCCGACGGACTCTCGGCGAGCAGTACTTC. This translates into CASPLRRTLGEQYF.

The chain's CDR3 is CASSMTPGTEAFF. CDR3 sequence (DNA): TGTGCCAGCAGCATGACACCGGGGACTGAAGCTTTCTTT. V is TRBV9 and J is TRBJ1-1; no clear D. V was clipped by 4 bases and J by 5 bases, with 12 bases between them. Germline CDR1 and CDR2: SGDLS and YYNGEE. CDR3 size: 13 residues.

V usage is TRBV11-2 and J usage is TRBJ2-3; tentatively, D is TRBD2 (5 bases). The CDR3 has 17 amino acids. The germline V and J ends were trimmed by 6 bases and 6 bases, with 25 bases remaining between them. CDR1 SGHAT and CDR2 FQNNGV come from the germline V gene. As DNA, the CDR3 is TGTGCCAGCAGGGTCGGACTTGCCACCACCCCACCGGATACGCAGTATTTT. It specifies CASRVGLATTPPDTQYF.

This chain connects TRBV12-3 or TRBV12-4 to TRBJ1-2; D remains unclear. V was clipped by 7 bases and J by 3 bases, with 9 bases between them. CDR3 length: 12 residues. CDR3 residues: CASTRSDYGYTF. DNA for the CDR3: TGTGCCAGCACGAGGTCGGACTATGGCTACACCTTC.

The V call is TRBV5-1, the J call TRBJ1-6, with 7 bases lining up with TRBD1. The length of the CDR3 is 18 residues. Germline V lookup: CDR1 SGHRS, CDR2 YFSETQ. The junction had 15 bases not matched to a gene; V was cut back by 2 bases and J by 7 bases. The CDR3 DNA follows: TGCGCCAGCAGCTTTACCACGGGACAGACCCTTACGAATTCACCCCTCCACTTT. Encoded protein: CASSFTTGQTLTNSPLHF.

The V call is TRBV5-5, the J call TRBJ2-7; D gene uncertain. V was shortened by 5 bases and J by 4 bases, with 10 bases between the two germline ends. The length of the CDR3 is 12 residues. Germline V gives CDR1 SGHKS, CDR2 YYEKEE (reference sequence). DNA of the CDR3: TGTGCCAGCAGTTTCAGGCTTTACGAGCAGTACTTC. It codes for CASSFRLYEQYF.

The chain links TRBV20-1 to TRBJ1-2; unclear D gene. In germline, CDR1 is DFQATT, CDR2 SNEGSKA (reference sequence). V was cut by 3 bases and J by 2 bases, with 10 bases left in between. This CDR3 region has 13 residues. CDR3 DNA: TGCAGTGCTAGTTTGGCAGGCAACTATGGCTACACCTTC. The encoded protein is CSASLAGNYGYTF.

The chain links TRBV7-8 to TRBJ1-3; TRBD1 matches 7 bases. Germline CDR1 is SGHVS and CDR2 is FQNEAQ. The CDR3 is made up of 16 amino acids. J lost 3 bases, V lost 5 bases, and 10 bases had no gene match. The DNA of the CDR3 is TGTGCCAGCAGCCTGGACAGGAGATTCTTTGGAAACACCATATATTTT. It yields the protein CASSLDRRFFGNTIYF.

This sequence joins TRBV4-2 and TRBJ2-5; 11 positions match TRBD1. There are 16 residues in the CDR3. The V gene's germline CDR1 is LGHNA and CDR2 YNFKEQ. V lost 1 base and J lost 3; bases outside the gene matches: 4. In DNA form, the CDR3 reads TGTGCCAGCAGCCAAGGTCCGGGACAGGGGGAAGAGACCCAGTACTTC. As protein: CASSQGPGQGEETQYF.